This passage covers 18 T cell receptor beta chains from one sample sequenced in a study of cytomegalovirus exposure and HLA in healthy donors. Sequencing was performed with immunoSEQ multiplex PCR; in TCRdb, only in-frame clones are kept and a portion is missing. The sample holds 200,000 to 300,000 clones, more than 75% seen once. The sequenced material came from PBMCs. These receptors all come from a woman aged 25 to 39 in good health and CMV-seropositive.

J is TRBJ2-3 and V is TRBV18; TRBD2 might be the D (5 bases). CDR3 length: 14 amino acids. V was clipped by 3 bases and J by 2 bases, with 9 bases between them. Looked up from germline, CDR1 is KGHSH and CDR2 is LQKENI. CDR3 in amino acids: CASSPGAHTDTQYF. CDR3 in DNA: TGTGCCAGCTCACCGGGAGCTCACACAGATACGCAGTATTTT.

The chain employs TRBV7-8 and TRBJ1-5; 10 bases fit TRBD1. Germline lookup yields CDR1 SGHVS and CDR2 FQNEAQ. V gave up 5 bases and J gave up 2 bases; unmatched junction bases: 18. There are 20 residues in the CDR3. This CDR3 reads CASSQPTGTGANLGNQPQHF. The CDR3 region has the DNA TGTGCCAGCAGCCAACCGACCGGGACAGGGGCGAACCTAGGCAATCAGCCCCAGCATTTT.

This clone was detected once. The genes are TRBV19 and TRBJ1-2; no definite D call. V was clipped by 7 bases and J by 10 bases, with 13 bases between them. Germline V gene data show CDR1 as LNHDA and CDR2 as SQIVND (reference sequence). There are 11 residues in the CDR3. The CDR3 loop reads CASKGGLYYTF. The CDR3 DNA reads TGTGCCAGTAAAGGAGGGCTTTACTACACCTTC.

This clone was seen a single time. V and J are TRBV5-1 and TRBJ2-7, with TRBD1 as a possible D gene (5 bases). The V end was cut by 1 base, the J end by 3 bases, with 14 bases between. Germline CDR1 reads SGHRS; CDR2 reads YFSETQ. This CDR3 has 15 amino acids. The CDR3 bases are TGCGCCAGCAGCTTGAACCAGGGCTTGGGCTACGAGCAGTACTTC. As protein: CASSLNQGLGYEQYF.

The rearrangement uses TRBV7-3 and TRBJ2-7; the match to TRBD2 covers 14 bases. This CDR3 region has 15 residues. Per germline, CDR1 SGHTA and CDR2 FQGTGA. V lost 3 bases, J lost 7 bases, and 5 bases stayed unmatched. CDR3 amino acids: CASSLGTSGSDEQYF. The CDR3 DNA reads TGTGCCAGCAGCTTGGGGACTAGCGGGAGTGATGAGCAGTACTTC.

This clone appeared a few times. The chain carries TRBV18 and TRBJ2-7; 15 bases match TRBD2. This CDR3 has 17 amino acids. V dropped 4 bases and J dropped 2; count of bases not matched to a gene: 6. The germline CDR1 and CDR2 sequences are KGHSH and LQKENI. The CDR3 spells CASSRGLAGGGTYEQYF. In DNA, the CDR3 is TGTGCCAGCTCACGGGGACTAGCGGGAGGAGGGACCTACGAGCAGTACTTC.

The chain uses TRBV9 and TRBJ1-3, with D uncertain. This CDR3 spans 16 amino acids. Trimming removed 2 bases at V and 0 bases at J, with 12 bases between. Germline loops: CDR1 SGDLS, CDR2 YYNGEE. The CDR3 nucleotides are TGTGCCAGCAGCGTCGATTCTACCTTCTCTGGAAACACCATATATTTT. Its protein is CASSVDSTFSGNTIYF.

This rearrangement joins TRBV2 to TRBJ2-7, with TRBD1 identical over 7 bases. Per the germline V gene, CDR1 is SNHLY and CDR2 is FYNNEI. The CDR3 loop spans 15 amino acids. The V gene end was trimmed by 3 bases and the J gene end by 2 bases; junction bases not matched to a gene: 7. CDR3 nucleotides: TGTGCCAGCAGTGAGTTTACAGGGGCTACCTACGAGCAGTACTTC. Residues: CASSEFTGATYEQYF. Full variable domain (missing parts from reference TRBV2 and TRBJ2-7): EPEVTQTPSHQVTQMGQEVILRCVPISNHLYFYWYRQILGQKVEFLVSFYNNEISEKSEIFDDQFSVERPDGSNFTLKIRSTKLEDSAMYFCASSEFTGATYEQYFGPGTRLTVT.

There are a few counts of this clone. The V and J genes are TRBV7-8 and TRBJ1-2, with a weak D call TRBD1 (6 bases). Germline V CDR1 and CDR2: SGHVS, FQNEAQ. This CDR3 is built from 14 residues. V was shortened by 4 bases and J by 1 base, with 10 bases between the two germline ends. CDR3 in DNA: TGTGCCAGCAGCTCGGACAGCCTTAACTATGGCTACACCTTC. Encoded protein: CASSSDSLNYGYTF.

CDR3 protein: CASSPTETVFYGYTF. The CDR3 coding sequence is TGTGCCAGCAGTCCTACTGAGACAGTTTTTTATGGCTACACCTTC. V is TRBV28 and J is TRBJ1-2, with a tentative D call TRBD1 (5 bases). CDR1 MDHEN and CDR2 SYDVKM come from the germline V gene. V was shortened by 5 bases and J by 5 bases, with 18 bases between the two germline ends. CDR3 length: 15 amino acids.

The chain couples TRBV7-9 to TRBJ2-7; D may be TRBD1 (7 bases). Germline V lookup: CDR1 SEHNR, CDR2 FQNEAQ (reference sequence). Trimming removed 5 bases at V and 2 bases at J, with 13 bases between. This CDR3 is built from 14 residues. The DNA of the CDR3 is TGTGCCAGCAGCCCCCAGGGGGGAACCTACGAGCAGTACTTC. Its protein product is CASSPQGGTYEQYF.

With respect to this clone: The same CDR3 can be traced to other DNA sequences in this sample. J is TRBJ1-1 and V is TRBV18; 10 bases map to TRBD1. V shed 3 bases and J 8 bases; nucleotides not matched to a gene: 3. CDR1 is KGHSH and CDR2 is LQKENI in the germline V gene. The CDR3 length is 13 residues. As DNA, the CDR3 is TGTGCCAGCTCACCCCAGGGACAGGGGGAAGCTTTCTTT. Its protein is CASSPQGQGEAFF.

This clone has just a few counts. The V and J genes are TRBV19 and TRBJ1-1; D is perhaps TRBD1 (5 bases). V dropped 7 bases and J dropped 3 bases, with 18 bases sitting between them. The CDR3 has 15 residues. Germline-derived CDR1 and CDR2 are LNHDA and SQIVND (reference sequence). The CDR3: CASNQGWGSYTEAFF. In DNA, the CDR3 is TGTGCCAGTAATCAGGGTTGGGGATCGTACACTGAAGCTTTCTTT.

CDR3 sequence (DNA): TGTGCCACCATGGCTGGAGGGGGCGAGGCAGATACGCAGTATTTT. This gives the protein CATMAGGGEADTQYF. V gene TRBV21-1 combines with J gene TRBJ2-3; the table gives TRBD1 as D, unverified against the DNA. TRBV21-1 is a known pseudogene. The CDR3 length is 15 residues.

The genes are TRBV11-2 and TRBJ2-7; 9 bases line up with TRBD1. Per germline, CDR1 SGHAT and CDR2 FQNNGV. This CDR3 comprises 15 residues. Unmatched junction bases numbered 2, after V lost 0 bases and J lost 2 bases. For the CDR3, the DNA is TGTGCCAGCAGCTTAGAGGGACAGGGTGCCTACGAGCAGTACTTC. It encodes CASSLEGQGAYEQYF.

V and J are TRBV5-6 and TRBJ1-1, with 8 bases lining up with TRBD1. Germline trimming cut 4 bases from V and 3 bases from J; bases unmatched to any gene: 2. Germline V gives CDR1 SGHDT, CDR2 YYEEEE. This CDR3 contains 13 residues. CDR3 nucleotides: TGTGCCAGCAGCCCGGACAGGGACACTGAAGCTTTCTTT. Translating gives CASSPDRDTEAFF.

V is TRBV19 and J is TRBJ2-7; no clear D. Trimming took 5 bases from V and 0 from J, leaving 11 bases between them. The germline gives CDR1 LNHDA, CDR2 SQIVND (reference sequence). This CDR3 spans 14 amino acids. The CDR3, as DNA: TGTGCCAGTAGTGCGAATTTACTCTCCTACGAGCAGTACTTC. Translating it yields CASSANLLSYEQYF.

This rearrangement joins TRBV5-1 to TRBJ2-7; weak D call: TRBD1 (5 bases). Germline V lookup: CDR1 SGHRS, CDR2 YFSETQ. The CDR3 totals 13 residues. V was pared by 6 bases and J by 5 bases, with 15 bases between. Written as DNA, the CDR3 is TGCGCCAGCACTGGGGCAGGGTGGGACGAGCAGTACTTC. This sequence encodes CASTGAGWDEQYF.